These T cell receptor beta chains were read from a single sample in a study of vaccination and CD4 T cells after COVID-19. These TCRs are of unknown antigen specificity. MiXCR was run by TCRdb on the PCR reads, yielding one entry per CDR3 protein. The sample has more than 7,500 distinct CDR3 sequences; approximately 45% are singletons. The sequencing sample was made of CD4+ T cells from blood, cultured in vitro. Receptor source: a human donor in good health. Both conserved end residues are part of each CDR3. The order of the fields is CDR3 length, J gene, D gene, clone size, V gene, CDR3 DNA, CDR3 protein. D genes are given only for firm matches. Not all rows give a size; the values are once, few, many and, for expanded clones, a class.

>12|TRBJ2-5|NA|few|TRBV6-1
TGTGCCAGCGTGGCAGCCCAAGAGACCCAGTACTTC
CASVAAQETQYF
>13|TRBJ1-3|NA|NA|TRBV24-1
TGTGCCACCAGTGCCGGAAACACTGGGGCCATATATTTT
CATSAGNTGAIYF
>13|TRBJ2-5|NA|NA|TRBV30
TGTGCCTGGAGTCTCCAAGTCCAAGAGACCCAGTACTTC
CAWSLQVQETQYF
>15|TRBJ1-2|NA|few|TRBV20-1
TGCAGTGCTAGAGATCCCAACCTAGCTAACTATGGCTACACCTTC
CSARDPNLANYGYTF
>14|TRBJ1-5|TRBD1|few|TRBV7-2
TGTGCCAGCAGCCAACCTACAGGGGTTCAGCCCCAGCATTTT
CASSQPTGVQPQHF
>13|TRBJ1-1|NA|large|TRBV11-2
TGTGCCAGCAGCTTAGACCCGAACACTGAAGCTTTCTTT
CASSLDPNTEAFF
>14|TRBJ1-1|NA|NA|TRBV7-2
TGTGCCAGCAGCTTAGCGCAGGGTTCCACTGAAGCTTTCTTT
CASSLAQGSTEAFF
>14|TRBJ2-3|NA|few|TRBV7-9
TGTGCCAGCAGCCGTGAAAGGGGCACAGATACGCAGTATTTT
CASSRERGTDTQYF
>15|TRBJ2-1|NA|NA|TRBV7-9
TGTGCCAGCAGCTTAGCCGGGATCTCCTACAATGAGCAGTTCTTC
CASSLAGISYNEQFF
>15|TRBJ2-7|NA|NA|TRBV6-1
TGTGCCAGCACCCCCCTTTCCGGCACGACCTACGAGCAGTACTTC
CASTPLSGTTYEQYF
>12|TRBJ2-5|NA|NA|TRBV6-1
TGTGCCAGCAGCCCTCGGGGAGAGACCCAGTACTTC
CASSPRGETQYF
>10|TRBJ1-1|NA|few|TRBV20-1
TGCAGTGCTCACGACCTGAAGGCTTTCTTT
CSAHDLKAFF